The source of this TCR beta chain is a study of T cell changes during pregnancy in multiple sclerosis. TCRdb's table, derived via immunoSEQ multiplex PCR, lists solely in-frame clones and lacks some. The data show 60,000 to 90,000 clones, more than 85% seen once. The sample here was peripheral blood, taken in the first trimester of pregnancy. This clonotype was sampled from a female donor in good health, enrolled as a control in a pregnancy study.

CDR3 protein: CASSLSFGGWEEKLFF. Written as DNA, the CDR3 is TGCGCCAGCAGCCTTTCGTTTGGGGGCTGGGAGGAAAAACTGTTTTTT. The chain uses TRBV5-1 and TRBJ1-4, with D tentatively TRBD1 (6 bases). This CDR3 has 16 residues. Germline assignment: CDR1 SGHRS and CDR2 YFSETQ. V lost 4 bases and J lost 8, with 21 bases in between.